This T cell receptor beta chain is drawn from a study of blood T cells in healthy people across ages. Study-level information: About one barcoded beta molecule per two T cells was captured by template switching. Study results and caveats: One million T cells yielded diversity estimates that were considered underestimates.

A second PCR of roughly 7 to 11 cycles used a sample-barcoded 5' primer and a J-beta primer mix. One entry per CDR3 protein, called by TCRdb with MiXCR from the 5' RACE reads. The data show 550,000 to 700,000 distinct CDR3 sequences, about 25% seen once. The CDR3 has 14 residues. Germline loops: CDR1 MNHEY, CDR2 SVGEGT. Trimming cost V 2 bases and J 2 bases, with 7 bases left between them. This clonotype was seen a few times. Its target is not known. In terms of origin and age, donors were healthy Caucasian individuals from Russia aged roughly 6 to 95. There were at least 5.5 micrograms of total RNA extracted from every sample.

This chain joins TRBV6-2 or TRBV6-3 and TRBJ1-5; D unclear. This clonotype originated in a woman in her 70s in good health. The sequenced material came from blood. The CDR3 spells CASSYRGGNQPQHF. In DNA form, the CDR3 reads TGTGCCAGCAGTTACCGTGGGGGCAATCAGCCCCAGCATTTT.